This is a list of T cell receptor beta chains from one sample in a study of beta chain features in type 1 diabetes. TCRdb's table, derived via immunoSEQ multiplex PCR, lists solely in-frame clones and lacks some. The table records hundreds of thousands of clones, over 13% of them present only once. Sequencing input: naive CD4+ T cells from blood. The receptor source for this set is a man aged 18-30 years with type 1 diabetes. CDR3s include the opening cysteine and the closing phenylalanine or tryptophan. D genes are given only for firm matches. For some rows the clone size is stated as once, few or many, or as a class when expanded; others skip it.

clone_size	v_call	d_call	j_call	cdr3_aa	cdr3_nt
.	TRBV5-6	.	TRBJ1-5	CASSLVGAGNNQPQHF	TGTGCCAGCAGCTTGGTAGGGGCTGGGAACAATCAGCCCCAGCATTTT
.	TRBV7-2	.	TRBJ1-5	CASSLVGSNQPQHF	TGTGCCAGCAGCTTAGTCGGCAGCAATCAGCCCCAGCATTTT
.	TRBV30	.	TRBJ1-4	CAWSWRASTNEKLFF	TGTGCCTGGAGTTGGAGGGCCTCAACTAATGAAAAACTGTTTTTT
few	TRBV7-2	.	TRBJ2-2	CASSLRDKGRGELFF	TGTGCCAGCAGCTTACGGGACAAGGGGCGAGGGGAGCTGTTTTTT
.	TRBV7-2	.	TRBJ2-1	CASSLVLDNEQFF	TGTGCCAGCAGCTTAGTTTTGGACAATGAGCAGTTCTTC
.	TRBV30	.	TRBJ1-3	CAWRYRVEGNTIYF	TGTGCCTGGAGGTACAGGGTAGAGGGAAACACCATATATTTT
.	TRBV29-1	.	TRBJ2-5	CSVVGVRGSETQYF	TGCAGCGTTGTAGGGGTTCGAGGGTCAGAGACCCAGTACTTC
.	TRBV10-3	.	TRBJ2-7	CAISDGGYEQYF	TGTGCCATCAGTGACGGGGGTTACGAGCAGTACTTC
.	TRBV7-2	TRBD1	TRBJ2-2	CASKRDRVFAGELFF	TGTGCCAGCAAACGGGACAGGGTTTTCGCCGGGGAGCTGTTTTTT
.	TRBV7-9	.	TRBJ1-4	CASSLSGRRDEKLFF	TGTGCCAGCAGCTTATCCGGCAGGAGGGATGAAAAACTGTTTTTT
few	TRBV30	.	TRBJ2-5	CAGKWDVKGTQYF	TGTGCCGGGAAATGGGACGTTAAGGGGACCCAGTACTTC
few	TRBV2	TRBD2	TRBJ2-1	CASSLQREWSEQFF	TGTGCCAGCAGCCTCCAGCGGGAGTGGAGTGAGCAGTTCTTC
.	TRBV28	.	TRBJ2-5	CASSFGGTILETQYF	TGTGCCAGCAGTTTTGGGGGGACCATCCTTGAGACCCAGTACTTC
few	TRBV14	TRBD1	TRBJ2-3	CASSQRVRGRGLADTQYF	TGTGCCAGCAGCCAAAGGGTCCGCGGCAGGGGGCTTGCGGATACGCAGTATTTT
few	TRBV5-6	.	TRBJ1-1	CASSRPGNTEAFF	TGTGCCAGCAGCCGCCCGGGCAACACTGAAGCTTTCTTT
.	TRBV19	.	TRBJ1-2	CASGAGAGSHYGYTF	TGTGCCAGTGGGGCCGGAGCGGGATCCCACTATGGCTACACCTTC
.	TRBV4-2	TRBD2	TRBJ2-1	CASSPRLAGVTGEGYNEQFF	TGTGCCAGCAGCCCCCGACTAGCGGGAGTTACCGGGGAGGGCTACAATGAGCAGTTCTTC
.	TRBV7-2	.	TRBJ1-6	CASSPPQAGRSPLHF	TGTGCCAGCAGCCCCCCCCAGGCAGGGAGGTCACCCCTCCACTTT
.	TRBV7-9	.	TRBJ1-1	CASRKPPQMNTEAFF	TGTGCCAGCAGGAAACCACCACAGATGAACACTGAAGCTTTCTTT
.	TRBV18	TRBD2	TRBJ2-3	CASAELAGGPNTQYF	TGTGCCAGCGCCGAACTAGCGGGGGGCCCAAATACGCAGTATTTT
.	TRBV25-1	TRBD1	TRBJ1-1	CASSPLGQGNTEAFF	TGTGCCAGCAGTCCCCTGGGACAGGGGAACACTGAAGCTTTCTTT
.	TRBV15	TRBD1	TRBJ1-2	CATSRAATGEYGYTF	TGTGCCACCAGCAGAGCAGCGACAGGGGAGTATGGCTACACCTTC
few	TRBV18	.	TRBJ1-2	CASSPRIGLDYGYTF	TGTGCCAGCTCACCACGGATCGGCTTAGACTATGGCTACACCTTC
few	TRBV5-1	.	TRBJ2-3	CASSLTGLAPDTQYF	TGCGCCAGCAGCTTGACAGGGCTAGCCCCAGATACGCAGTATTTT
.	TRBV18	TRBD2	TRBJ2-5	CASSQRGQETQYF	TGTGCCAGCTCACAGCGGGGCCAAGAGACCCAGTACTTC
few	TRBV29-1	.	TRBJ2-1	CSVGGIAGDEQFF	TGCAGCGTGGGAGGAATTGCTGGGGATGAGCAGTTCTTC
.	TRBV5-6	.	TRBJ2-7	CASSSLNGQHYEQYF	TGTGCCAGCAGCTCGCTGAATGGACAGCACTACGAGCAGTACTTC
.	TRBV9	TRBD1	TRBJ2-7	CASSVMDRANEQYF	TGTGCCAGCAGCGTTATGGACAGGGCGAACGAGCAGTACTTC
few	TRBV7-9	TRBD2	TRBJ2-1	CASSFETSVSEQFF	TGTGCCAGCAGCTTTGAGACTAGCGTTAGTGAGCAGTTCTTC
.	TRBV5-8	.	TRBJ2-5	CASSAGQETQYF	TGTGCCAGCAGCGCGGGACAAGAGACCCAGTACTTC
.	TRBV13	TRBD2	TRBJ2-2	CASSHLAGTNTGELFF	TGTGCCAGCAGTCACTTAGCGGGAACGAACACCGGGGAGCTGTTTTTT
.	TRBV7-9	.	TRBJ1-1	CASSSWTPNTEAFF	TGTGCCAGCAGCTCCTGGACACCCAACACTGAAGCTTTCTTT
.	TRBV2	.	TRBJ2-5	CASSEIGGQETQYF	TGTGCCAGCAGTGAAATAGGGGGCCAAGAGACCCAGTACTTC
.	TRBV5-4	.	TRBJ2-2	CASSPLGGNTGELFF	TGTGCCAGCAGCCCACTTGGGGGCAACACCGGGGAGCTGTTTTTT
.	TRBV6-1	TRBD1	TRBJ2-4	CASSEGTGIAKNIQYF	TGTGCCAGCAGTGAAGGGACAGGGATAGCCAAAAACATTCAGTACTTC
.	TRBV5-4	.	TRBJ2-7	CASSLASYEQYF	TGTGCCAGCAGCTTGGCCTCTTACGAGCAGTACTTC
few	TRBV7-2	.	TRBJ2-6	CASSVSGSGANVLTF	TGTGCCAGCTCTGTTTCCGGCTCTGGGGCCAACGTCCTGACTTTC
.	TRBV29-1	.	TRBJ2-1	CSPEGRQGSYNEQFF	TGCAGCCCCGAAGGTAGGCAGGGCTCCTACAATGAGCAGTTCTTC
.	TRBV2	.	TRBJ2-7	CASIPGRGASYEQYF	TGTGCCAGCATTCCCGGTCGGGGGGCGTCCTACGAGCAGTACTTC
few	TRBV6-6	.	TRBJ2-3	CASRSGPDTQYF	TGTGCCAGCAGGTCAGGGCCAGATACGCAGTATTTT
.	TRBV5-1	.	TRBJ2-4	CASSLEGVNIQYF	TGCGCCAGCAGCTTGGAGGGAGTAAACATTCAGTACTTC
.	TRBV7-2	TRBD1	TRBJ2-1	CASNPRRGQTYNEQFF	TGTGCCAGCAACCCCCGCCGGGGACAGACTTACAATGAGCAGTTCTTC
.	TRBV18	.	TRBJ1-2	CASSPLTNYGYTF	TGTGCCAGCTCACCACTTACCAACTATGGCTACACCTTC
.	TRBV9	TRBD1	TRBJ1-5	CASSVEEGGHNQPQHF	TGTGCCAGCAGCGTAGAGGAAGGGGGCCACAATCAGCCCCAGCATTTT
.	TRBV2	TRBD1	TRBJ1-4	CASSTPGQGAGKLFF	TGTGCCAGCAGTACTCCGGGACAGGGGGCAGGAAAACTGTTTTTT
few	TRBV4-2	.	TRBJ2-4	CASSQEIWGAGAKNIQYF	TGTGCCAGCAGCCAAGAGATTTGGGGGGCCGGAGCCAAAAACATTCAGTACTTC
.	TRBV28	.	TRBJ2-7	CASSWGIYEQYF	TGTGCCAGCAGTTGGGGGATCTACGAGCAGTACTTC
few	TRBV9	TRBD1	TRBJ1-2	CASSVSGQGNYGYTF	TGTGCCAGCAGCGTCTCGGGACAGGGGAACTATGGCTACACCTTC
.	TRBV20-1	.	TRBJ2-7	CSAASYEQYF	TGCAGTGCTGCATCCTACGAGCAGTACTTC
.	TRBV6-5	TRBD1	TRBJ2-7	CASRRDRGLYEQYF	TGTGCCAGCAGGCGGGACAGGGGGCTGTACGAGCAGTACTTC
few	TRBV11-1	.	TRBJ2-7	CASSSLLSRERPYEQYF	TGTGCCAGCAGCTCCCTCCTGAGCAGGGAAAGACCCTACGAGCAGTACTTC
.	TRBV9	.	TRBJ1-4	CASNRDIGEKLFF	TGTGCCAGCAACCGGGACATCGGGGAAAAACTGTTTTTT
.	TRBV7-2	TRBD2	TRBJ2-3	CASSPRAGVYTDTQYF	TGTGCCAGCAGCCCTAGAGCGGGGGTCTACACAGATACGCAGTATTTT